A selection of T cell receptor beta chains follows, all from one sample in a study of cytomegalovirus exposure and HLA in healthy donors. TCRdb's table, derived via immunoSEQ multiplex PCR, lists solely in-frame clones and lacks some. The sample lists 65,000 or so clones, 62% occurring once. Source material: PBMCs. Receptors originate from a young man in good health and CMV-seronegative. Both conserved end residues are part of each CDR3. D genes are given only for firm matches. The size entry is marked missing in some rows and otherwise reads once, few, many or a size class.

clone_size: .
d_call: .
j_call: TRBJ1-5
v_call: TRBV18
cdr3_nt: TGTGCCAGCTCACCGGGACTTCAGAATCAGCCCCAGCATTTT
cdr3_aa: CASSPGLQNQPQHF

clone_size: .
d_call: TRBD1
j_call: TRBJ2-6
v_call: TRBV7-9
cdr3_nt: TGTGCCAGCAGCTCCCAGGGGGCTTCCTCTGGGGCCAACGTCCTGACTTTC
cdr3_aa: CASSSQGASSGANVLTF

clone_size: .
d_call: .
j_call: TRBJ1-2
v_call: TRBV5-1
cdr3_nt: TGCGCCAGCAGCTTGGCGCAGGGGCTGATGGGCTACACCTTC
cdr3_aa: CASSLAQGLMGYTF

clone_size: .
d_call: TRBD2
j_call: TRBJ2-5
v_call: TRBV6-5
cdr3_nt: TGTGCCAGCAGTCTAGCGGGGGGACCTCAAGAGACCCAGTACTTC
cdr3_aa: CASSLAGGPQETQYF

clone_size: .
d_call: TRBD1
j_call: TRBJ1-6
v_call: TRBV6-5
cdr3_nt: TGTGCCAGCAAAATGGACAGGGTGAATTCACCCCTCCACTTT
cdr3_aa: CASKMDRVNSPLHF

clone_size: .
d_call: TRBD1
j_call: TRBJ1-2
v_call: TRBV30
cdr3_nt: TGTGCCTGGAGTACAGGGGTGGGGTATGGCTACACCTTC
cdr3_aa: CAWSTGVGYGYTF

clone_size: once
d_call: .
j_call: TRBJ2-1
v_call: TRBV13
cdr3_nt: TGTGCCAGCAGCCCCCGGGACAACAACAATGAGCAGTTCTTC
cdr3_aa: CASSPRDNNNEQFF

clone_size: once
d_call: TRBD2
j_call: TRBJ2-5
v_call: TRBV6-1
cdr3_nt: TGTGCCAGCAGCAGACTAGCGGGGGGCCAAGAGACCCAGTACTTC
cdr3_aa: CASSRLAGGQETQYF

clone_size: .
d_call: .
j_call: TRBJ1-1
v_call: TRBV5-1
cdr3_nt: TGCGCCAGCAGCGCCCGAGGGGGTCTGGCTGAGGCTTTCTTT
cdr3_aa: CASSARGGLAEAFF

clone_size: .
d_call: TRBD2
j_call: TRBJ2-7
v_call: TRBV6-5
cdr3_nt: TGTGCCAGCAGCCTTAGCGGGGGGGGAGGCGAGCAGTACTTC
cdr3_aa: CASSLSGGGGEQYF

clone_size: .
d_call: TRBD1
j_call: TRBJ1-5
v_call: TRBV4-1
cdr3_nt: TGCGCCAGCAGCCAGAGGACAGGCGTTAGCAATCAGCCCCAGCATTTT
cdr3_aa: CASSQRTGVSNQPQHF

clone_size: .
d_call: .
j_call: TRBJ2-3
v_call: TRBV7-6
cdr3_nt: TGTGCCAGCAGCAAGCTCAGGGTCACAGATACGCAGTATTTT
cdr3_aa: CASSKLRVTDTQYF

clone_size: .
d_call: TRBD2
j_call: TRBJ2-1
v_call: TRBV29-1
cdr3_nt: TGCAGCGTTGGGAGCGGGGGGTACAATGAGCAGTTCTTC
cdr3_aa: CSVGSGGYNEQFF

clone_size: .
d_call: .
j_call: TRBJ2-1
v_call: TRBV4-1
cdr3_nt: TGCGCCAGCAGCCAAGAGGGCTACCAGTTCTTC
cdr3_aa: CASSQEGYQFF

clone_size: few
d_call: TRBD1
j_call: TRBJ2-2
v_call: TRBV4-1
cdr3_nt: TGCGCCAGCAGCCGGGGACAGGGGACAAACACCGGGGAGCTGTTTTTT
cdr3_aa: CASSRGQGTNTGELFF

clone_size: .
d_call: TRBD1
j_call: TRBJ2-7
v_call: TRBV6-5
cdr3_nt: TGTGCCAGCAGTTACTCGGGACAGGGGGCCGTCGACGAGCAGTACTTC
cdr3_aa: CASSYSGQGAVDEQYF

clone_size: .
d_call: TRBD1
j_call: TRBJ1-1
v_call: TRBV7-3
cdr3_nt: TGTGCCAGCAGCTCAAACAGGGGGGCGCCTGAAGCTTTCTTT
cdr3_aa: CASSSNRGAPEAFF

clone_size: .
d_call: TRBD2
j_call: TRBJ2-3
v_call: TRBV7-8
cdr3_nt: TGTGCCAGCAGCTTAAAAGCGGGGGGGGGCACTAGCACAGATACGCAGTATTTT
cdr3_aa: CASSLKAGGGTSTDTQYF

clone_size: .
d_call: .
j_call: TRBJ2-3
v_call: TRBV29-1
cdr3_nt: TGCAGCGTGGAGGGGGGGCAGACTTCCACAGATACGCAGTATTTT
cdr3_aa: CSVEGGQTSTDTQYF

clone_size: .
d_call: TRBD1
j_call: TRBJ1-1
v_call: TRBV29-1
cdr3_nt: TGCAGCGTATCGGGACAGCAAAACACTGAAGCTTTCTTT
cdr3_aa: CSVSGQQNTEAFF

clone_size: .
d_call: .
j_call: TRBJ2-2
v_call: TRBV2
cdr3_nt: TGTGCCAGCAGAGTGCGATGGGCAGGCCGTGAAGCGGAGCTGTTTTTT
cdr3_aa: CASRVRWAGREAELFF

clone_size: .
d_call: TRBD1
j_call: TRBJ2-7
v_call: TRBV11-2
cdr3_nt: TGTGCCAGCAGCTTTAGGCCCGGACAGGGGGACGAGCAGTACTTC
cdr3_aa: CASSFRPGQGDEQYF

clone_size: .
d_call: .
j_call: TRBJ1-6
v_call: TRBV29-1
cdr3_nt: TGCAGCGTTGAAGAGGAGGGCGGATCACCCCTCCACTTT
cdr3_aa: CSVEEEGGSPLHF